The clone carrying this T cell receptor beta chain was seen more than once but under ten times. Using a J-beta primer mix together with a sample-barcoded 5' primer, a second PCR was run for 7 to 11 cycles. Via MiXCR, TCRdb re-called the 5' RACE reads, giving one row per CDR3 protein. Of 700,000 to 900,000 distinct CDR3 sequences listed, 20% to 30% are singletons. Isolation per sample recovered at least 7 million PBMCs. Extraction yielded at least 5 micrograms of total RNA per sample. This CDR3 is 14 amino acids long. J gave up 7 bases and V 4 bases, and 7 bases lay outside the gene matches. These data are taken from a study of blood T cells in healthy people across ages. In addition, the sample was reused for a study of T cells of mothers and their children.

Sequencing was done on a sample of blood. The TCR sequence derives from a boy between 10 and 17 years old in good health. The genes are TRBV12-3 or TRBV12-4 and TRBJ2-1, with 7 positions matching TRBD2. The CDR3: CASSSRLRGNEQFF. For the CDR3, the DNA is TGTGCCAGCAGTTCTAGGTTGCGGGGGAATGAGCAGTTCTTC.